The next 2 T cell receptor beta chains were all read from a single sample in a study of cytomegalovirus exposure and HLA in healthy donors. Primers: 60 Vbeta forward and 13 Jbeta reverse. Assay used: immunoSEQ multiplex PCR; TCRdb lists only in-frame clones, some missing. This table has some 120,000 clones, about 15% appearing once. The sequenced sample consisted of PBMCs. These receptors all come from a female donor in good health and CMV-seropositive.

V and J are TRBV27 and TRBJ1-3; 9 positions agree with TRBD1. The germline CDR1 and CDR2 sequences are MNHEY and SMNVEV (reference sequence). This CDR3 spans 14 amino acids. The V and J ends lost 5 bases and 5 bases, in that order; junction bases with no gene match: 4. In DNA, the CDR3 is TGTGCCAGCAGTCCGACAGGGGGTAGAAACACCATATATTTT. Its translation is CASSPTGGRNTIYF.

This clone was counted between two and nine times. The rearrangement joins TRBV29-1 to TRBJ1-2; 11 positions match TRBD1. V dropped 2 bases and J dropped 6; count of bases not matched to a gene: 5. CDR3 size: 14 residues. Germline V gives CDR1 SQVTM, CDR2 ANQGSEA. CDR3 DNA sequence: TGCAGCGTTGAACGAACGGGACAGGGGGATGGCTACACCTTC. Translation gives CSVERTGQGDGYTF.